The clone carrying this T cell receptor (beta chain) was found many times. Its target is unknown. These data originate in a study of T cells in Graves' hyperthyroidism and ophthalmopathy. PBMCs were derived from roughly 10 ml fresh peripheral blood. From RNA transcripts, TCR beta CDR3 regions were amplified. First-round RT-PCR of the TCR CDR3 relied on the HTBI primer set. TCRdb ran MiXCR on the multiplex PCR reads and lists one entry per CDR3 protein. The sample has 300,000 to 350,000 distinct CDR3 sequences; about a sixth are singletons. Findings and limits, study-wide: Most thyroid clonotypes expanded above 0.001 appeared in blood too.

Specimen: blood. The sequence was collected from a woman aged 40-49 years with Graves' ophthalmopathy.

CDR3 region: CASSLAGQGANIQYF. CDR3 sequence (DNA): TGTGCCAGCAGCTTAGCTGGACAGGGGGCCAACATTCAGTACTTC. The chain is built from TRBV11-1 and TRBJ2-4, with TRBD1 matching over 11 bases. This CDR3 comprises 15 residues. Germline V gene data show CDR1 as SGHAT and CDR2 as FQDESV (reference sequence). Trimming took 0 bases from V and 7 from J; bases not matched to a gene: 2. Full variable domain (missing parts from reference TRBV11-1 and TRBJ2-4): EAEVAQSPRYKITEKSQAVAFWCDPISGHATLYWYRQILGQGPELLVQFQDESVVDDSQLPKDRFSAERLKGVDSTLKIQPAELGDSAMYLCASSLAGQGANIQYFGAGTRLSVL.